The sequence of this TCR beta chain was determined in a study of human T cells and chemical hapten exposure. Study at large: Mainly, slight library volume differences in the pool made TCR yields vary. Points from the study as a whole: High-frequency TCRs, those above 1 in 1000, stayed the same after DPC sensitization.

This clonotype was seen a handful of times. Antigen unknown. Single cDNA molecules in the library carried unique molecular identifiers attached during preparation. Authors' methods: Per sample, the median was approximately 100,000 TCRs, with values from roughly 25,000 to 750,000. TCRdb reanalysed the reads using MiXCR and keeps one entry per CDR3 protein. TCRdb, not the original authors, processed these V and J calls. The sample yields 95,000 to 150,000 distinct CDR3 sequences, approximately 9% seen once. Total RNA extraction was carried out from unfractionated whole blood. The material sequenced was whole blood. This clonotype was sampled from a human donor in good health. Some clones in this sample may be carry-over from other donors' samples.

As DNA, the CDR3 is TGCGCCAGCAGTTTCGGGACTAGTTTAGATACGCAGTATTTT. It is translated as CASSFGTSLDTQYF. The rearrangement joins TRBV5-1 to TRBJ2-3; 8 bases match TRBD2. CDR1 and CDR2 (germline): SGHRS, YFSETQ. V trimming: 5 bases; J trimming: 5 bases; junction bases outside the gene matches: 7. This CDR3 has 14 amino acids.